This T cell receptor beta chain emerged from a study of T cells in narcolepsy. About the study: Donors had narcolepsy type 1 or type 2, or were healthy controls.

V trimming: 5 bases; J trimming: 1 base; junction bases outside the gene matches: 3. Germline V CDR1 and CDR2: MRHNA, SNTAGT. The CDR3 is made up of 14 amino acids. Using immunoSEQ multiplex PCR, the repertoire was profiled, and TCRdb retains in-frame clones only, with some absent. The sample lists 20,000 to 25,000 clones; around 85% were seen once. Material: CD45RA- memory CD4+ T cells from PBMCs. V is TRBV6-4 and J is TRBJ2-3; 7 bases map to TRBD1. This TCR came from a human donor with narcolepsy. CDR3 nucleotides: TGTGCCAGCAGTCCGCAGGGGGGCACAGATACGCAGTATTTT. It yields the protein CASSPQGGTDTQYF.